These 16 T cell receptor beta chains share one sample of origin, sequenced in a study of blood T cell repertoires in COVID-19. The protocol was immunoSEQ multiplex PCR, while the TCRdb copy is restricted to in-frame clones and leaves out a portion. This table holds tens of thousands of clones, around 85% found once. Material: peripheral blood. Receptors originate from a human donor with acute or convalescent COVID-19. The donor label of this sample is uncertain.

V is TRBV27 and J is TRBJ1-6, with 9 bases matching TRBD1. This CDR3 has 14 amino acids. V dropped 7 bases and J dropped 9; count of bases not matched to a gene: 7. Germline CDR1 reads MNHEY; CDR2 reads SMNVEV (reference sequence). CDR3 sequence: CASTTGQGTSPLHF. The CDR3 DNA follows: TGTGCCAGCACCACGGGACAGGGCACTTCACCCCTCCACTTT.

This clone was recorded once. CDR3 sequence: CASSVFGTGYNEQFF. The DNA for the CDR3 is TGTGCCAGCAGTGTTTTCGGGACAGGGTACAATGAGCAGTTCTTC. The rearrangement joins TRBV6-4 to TRBJ2-1; 9 nucleotides agree with TRBD1. V was pared by 4 bases and J by 4 bases, with 5 bases of the junction left unmatched. Germline V gene data show CDR1 as MRHNA and CDR2 as SNTAGT. The CDR3 runs 15 residues.

J is TRBJ2-7 and V is TRBV27, with TRBD2 matching 13 bases. Trimming removed 7 bases from V and 6 bases from J; junction bases left unmatched: 6. Germline loops: CDR1 MNHEY, CDR2 SMNVEV (reference sequence). The CDR3 consists of 14 residues. The CDR3 reads CASIMTSGGFEQYF. CDR3 in DNA: TGTGCCAGCATCATGACTAGCGGGGGGTTCGAGCAGTACTTC.

The CDR3 nucleotides are TGCAGCGTTGACCTCCGGGACAGGGGACGTGACTATGGCTACACCTTC. Its protein is CSVDLRDRGRDYGYTF. V and J are TRBV29-1 and TRBJ1-2, with 10 bases fitting TRBD1. Germline CDR1 reads SQVTM; CDR2 reads ANQGSEA. V was clipped by 3 bases and J by 3 bases; unmatched bases: 10. The CDR3 contains 16 residues.

The V gene is TRBV10-2, the J gene TRBJ2-2; D not resolved. CDR1 is WSHSY and CDR2 is SAAADI in the germline V gene. Between the trimmed V and J ends, which lost 3 bases and 4 bases, there was a span of 9 bases. The CDR3 length is 14 residues. CDR3 DNA sequence: TGCGCCAGCAGTGAAACGTCTAGCACCGGGGAGCTGTTTTTT. This codes for CASSETSSTGELFF.

V is TRBV4-1 and J is TRBJ2-1; 9 nucleotides match TRBD2. Germline CDR1 reads MGHRA; CDR2 reads YSYEKL. V shed 3 bases and J 4 bases; nucleotides not matched to a gene: 4. This CDR3 comprises 15 residues. This CDR3 is CASSHVAGVYNEQFF. The CDR3 DNA follows: TGCGCCAGCAGCCACGTAGCGGGAGTATACAATGAGCAGTTCTTC.

The CDR3 protein is CATSDPGLAEVRVNEQFF. The CDR3 nucleotides read TGTGCCACCAGTGACCCGGGACTAGCGGAGGTTCGTGTCAATGAGCAGTTCTTC. V usage is TRBV24-1 and J usage is TRBJ2-1; 11 bases are shared with TRBD2. The germline gives CDR1 KGHDR, CDR2 SFDVKD. The V segment lost 4 bases and the J segment 6 bases; nucleotides outside the gene matches: 13. The length of the CDR3 is 18 residues.

V is TRBV4-1 and J is TRBJ1-1, with 8 positions matching TRBD1. The CDR3 totals 14 residues. Unmatched junction bases numbered 4, after V lost 4 bases and J lost 3 bases. CDR1 is MGHRA, CDR2 YSYEKL, per germline. CDR3 DNA sequence: TGCGCCAGCAGCCCAGGGGGCGCGGACACTGAAGCTTTCTTT. It yields the protein CASSPGGADTEAFF.

V usage is TRBV14 and J usage is TRBJ2-3; no clear D. This CDR3 is built from 15 residues. CDR1 and CDR2 from the germline V gene are SGHDN and FVKESK. V was cut by 3 bases and J by 2 bases, with 12 bases left in between. The CDR3 bases are TGTGCCAGCAGCCAGTCTGCGGTCCCCACAGATACGCAGTATTTT. Amino acids: CASSQSAVPTDTQYF.

This sequence joins TRBV6-6 and TRBJ1-4, with a tentative D call TRBD1 (5 bases). CDR1 is MNHNY and CDR2 is SVGAGI in the germline V gene (reference sequence). Trimming removed 5 bases at V and 4 bases at J, with 14 bases between. The CDR3 has 15 residues. Written as DNA, the CDR3 is TGTGCCAGCAGTAAACGGACATCTGGTAATGAAAAACTGTTTTTT. Amino acids: CASSKRTSGNEKLFF.

This chain connects TRBV7-8 to TRBJ1-2; 8 positions match TRBD1. Trimming removed 4 bases from V and 7 bases from J; junction bases left unmatched: 2. Germline CDR1 and CDR2: SGHVS and FQNEAQ. This CDR3 has 12 residues. The CDR3 sequence is CASSYRGAGYTF. For the CDR3, the DNA is TGTGCCAGCAGCTACAGGGGGGCTGGCTACACCTTC.

CDR3 DNA: TGTGCCAGCAGCTTACGTACTGGTAACACCGGGGAGCTGTTTTTT. Translated, it gives CASSLRTGNTGELFF. V is TRBV11-2 and J is TRBJ2-2; D is unclear. CDR1 SGHAT and CDR2 FQNNGV come from the germline V gene. The CDR3 consists of 15 residues. The germline V and J ends were trimmed by 2 bases and 2 bases, with 9 bases remaining between them. Full variable domain (rest looked up from reference TRBV11-2 and TRBJ2-2): EAGVAQSPRYKIIEKRQSVAFWCNPISGHATLYWYQQILGQGPKLLIQFQNNGVVDDSQLPKDRFSAERLKGVDSTLKIQPAKLEDSAVYLCASSLRTGNTGELFFGEGSRLTVL.

This clone was seen only a few times. V and J are TRBV6-2 or TRBV6-3 and TRBJ2-3, with a possible D match to TRBD2 (6 bases). This CDR3 contains 15 residues. Trimming left V 5 bases short and J 7 bases short, with 19 bases between. Per germline, CDR1 MNHEY and CDR2 SVGEGT. The CDR3 protein is CASSPGLGLLYTQYF. The CDR3 coding sequence is TGTGCCAGCAGTCCGGGACTTGGTCTTTTGTATACGCAGTATTTT.

The chain recombines TRBV5-4 with TRBJ2-1; no clear D gene. CDR3 length: 16 amino acids. V shed 2 bases and J shed 4 bases, with 16 bases lying between them. The germline V gene has CDR1 SGHNT and CDR2 YYREEE (reference sequence). The CDR3 sequence is CASSFVATEPYNEQFF. The CDR3 nucleotides read TGTGCCAGCAGCTTCGTCGCAACTGAACCTTACAATGAGCAGTTCTTC. Variable domain in full (rest from reference TRBV5-4 and TRBJ2-1): ETGVTQSPTHLIKTRGQQVTLRCSSQSGHNTVSWYQQALGQGPQFIFQYYREEENGRGNFPPRFSGLQFPNYSSELNVNALELDDSALYLCASSFVATEPYNEQFFGPGTRLTVL.

Regarding this clone: A junction end diverges from the germline sequence, so it may reflect a read error. The V gene is TRBV25-1, the J gene TRBJ2-7; tentatively, D is TRBD2 (6 bases). This CDR3 is 8 amino acids long. Per the germline V gene, CDR1 is MGHDK and CDR2 is SYGVNS. CDR3 region: CASIGLIF. Here the CDR3 DNA reads TGTGCCAGCATCGGACTAATCTTC.

CDR3 sequence: CASGGGPEKLFF. CDR3 in DNA: TGTGCCAGCGGGGGGGGCCCCGAAAAACTGTTTTTT. This chain connects TRBV6-5 to TRBJ1-4; possibly TRBD1 for D (6 bases). Per the germline V gene, CDR1 is MNHEY and CDR2 is SVGAGI. The CDR3 covers 12 residues. Trimming cost V 8 bases and J 8 bases, with 12 bases left between them.